These 2 T cell receptor beta chains share one sample of origin, sequenced in a study of T cell responses to AZD1222 COVID-19 vaccine. Using immunoSEQ multiplex PCR, the repertoire was profiled, and TCRdb retains in-frame clones only, with some absent. Here the sample spans 72,000 or so clones, 75% to 90% being singletons. The sample here was peripheral blood, taken on day 0 of AZD1222 vaccination. Every receptor here comes from an adult in good health.

The CDR3 sequence: CASSLDHGYTF. In DNA, the CDR3 is TGTGCCAGCAGTTTGGACCACGGCTACACCTTC. The rearrangement uses TRBV6-2 or TRBV6-3 and TRBJ1-2; D ambiguous. CDR1 MNHEY and CDR2 SVGEGT come from the germline V gene. The CDR3 has 11 residues. The V gene lost 4 bases and the J gene lost 8 bases, with 8 bases spanning the gap.

This clone was observed a handful of times. The genes are TRBV2 and TRBJ1-2; D ambiguous. Trimming took 3 bases from V and 5 from J, leaving 13 bases between them. The CDR3 is 14 amino acids. The germline V gene has CDR1 SNHLY and CDR2 FYNNEI. The CDR3 region is CASSEASSTYGYTF. DNA of the CDR3: TGTGCCAGCAGTGAGGCCAGCTCTACTTATGGCTACACCTTC.